The 29 T cell receptor beta chains below were found in one sample sequenced in a study of blood T cell repertoires in COVID-19. Profiled with immunoSEQ multiplex PCR; TCRdb holds only in-frame clones, not every one. This sample has about 61,000 clones, with 88% found just once. Input material: peripheral blood. These receptors were obtained from a woman in her forties or fifties with active or convalescent COVID-19.

This chain links TRBV19 with TRBJ2-1; 11 nucleotides agree with TRBD2. The germline V gene has CDR1 LNHDA and CDR2 SQIVND (reference sequence). Unmatched junction bases numbered 5, after V lost 3 bases and J lost 1 base. The CDR3 consists of 17 residues. DNA of the CDR3: TGTGCCAGTAGTATGATGGGACTAGCGGTATCCTACAATGAGCAGTTCTTC. Protein: CASSMMGLAVSYNEQFF.

The chain combines TRBV7-9 with TRBJ1-2, with TRBD1 matching 10 bases. From germline, CDR1 is SEHNR and CDR2 FQNEAQ (reference sequence). The ends lost 5 bases at V and 8 bases at J; junction bases unmatched: 8. CDR3 length equals 14 residues. CDR3 sequence (DNA): TGTGCCAGCAGCCTGACAGGGGGCGTGGGCGGCTACACCTTC. It yields the protein CASSLTGGVGGYTF.

The rearrangement uses TRBV9 and TRBJ2-3; D is possibly TRBD1 (6 bases). The CDR3 length is 14 residues. Germline assignment: CDR1 SGDLS and CDR2 YYNGEE. The V end was cut by 0 bases, the J end by 3 bases, with 8 bases between. Here the CDR3 DNA reads TGTGCCAGCAGCGTAGCTACAGGGACAGATACGCAGTATTTT. Residues: CASSVATGTDTQYF.

The chain combines TRBV6-5 with TRBJ1-1; D gene ambiguous. The V gene's germline CDR1 is MNHEY and CDR2 SVGAGI. The germline V and J ends were trimmed by 6 bases and 5 bases, with 7 bases remaining between them. This CDR3 is 11 amino acids long. CDR3 amino acids: CASSQATEAFF. CDR3 DNA sequence: TGTGCCAGCAGCCAAGCAACTGAAGCTTTCTTT.

The chain joins TRBV19 to TRBJ2-1; perhaps TRBD2 as D (5 bases). Germline CDR1 and CDR2: LNHDA and SQIVND (reference sequence). This CDR3 contains 15 residues. V was cut by 5 bases and J by 7 bases, with 18 bases left in between. CDR3 sequence: CASSPLRGIGNEQFF. The DNA for the CDR3 is TGTGCCAGTAGTCCCCTGAGAGGGATAGGGAATGAGCAGTTCTTC.

The chain joins TRBV10-3 to TRBJ2-5, with 8 bases aligning to TRBD1. CDR1 is ENHRY and CDR2 is SYGVKD in the germline V gene. V trimming: 6 bases; J trimming: 5 bases; junction bases outside the gene matches: 5. This CDR3 region has 13 residues. CDR3 sequence reads: CAIRRTGPETQYF. DNA for the CDR3: TGTGCCATCAGAAGGACAGGGCCGGAGACCCAGTACTTC.

V is TRBV19 and J is TRBJ1-2, with 8 bases that match TRBD1. After removal of 5 bases from V and 4 bases from J, the junction contained 6 bases not matched to a gene. CDR1 and CDR2 from the germline V gene are LNHDA and SQIVND (reference sequence). This CDR3 is built from 14 residues. CDR3 DNA: TGTGCCAGTAGTGTGGGGACAGGCAGCTATGGCTACACCTTC. Its protein is CASSVGTGSYGYTF. Combining the CDR3 with reference TRBV19 and TRBJ1-2 gives the whole variable domain DGGITQSPKYLFRKEGQNVTLSCEQNLNHDAMYWYRQDPGQGLRLIYYSQIVNDFQKGDIAEGYSVSREKKESFPLTVTSAQKNPTAFYLCASSVGTGSYGYTFGSGTRLTVV.

J is TRBJ1-1 and V is TRBV18; 9 bases match TRBD1. V lost 7 bases to trimming and J lost 0 bases; unmatched junction nucleotides: 9. The CDR3 spans 16 residues. Germline V gives CDR1 KGHSH, CDR2 LQKENI. CDR3 residues: CASFPGQGIMNTEAFF. DNA of the CDR3: TGTGCCAGCTTCCCCGGACAGGGGATTATGAACACTGAAGCTTTCTTT.

This chain links TRBV27 with TRBJ2-5; D gene uncertain. This CDR3 is built from 13 residues. The V gene lost 1 base and the J gene lost 4 bases, with 7 bases spanning the gap. In germline, CDR1 is MNHEY, CDR2 SMNVEV (reference sequence). CDR3 in DNA: TGTGCCAGCAGTTTATGGCCGGGAGAGACCCAGTACTTC. As protein: CASSLWPGETQYF.

This chain connects TRBV11-2 to TRBJ1-1; D perhaps matches TRBD1 (6 bases). Germline V gene lookup returns CDR1 SGHAT and CDR2 FQNNGV. The CDR3 runs to 13 residues. The V and J ends lost 5 bases and 1 base respectively, with 8 bases between them. Here the CDR3 DNA reads TGTGCCAGCAGCCGAGGGGGGAACACTGAAGCTTTCTTT. Its protein product is CASSRGGNTEAFF.

The chain carries TRBV4-2 and TRBJ2-1; D not resolved. The ends were cut back, 2 bases at V and 0 bases at J, with 8 bases in the middle. Germline assignment: CDR1 LGHNA and CDR2 YNFKEQ. CDR3 length: 15 amino acids. The CDR3 reads CASSQTGSSYNEQFF. CDR3 in DNA: TGTGCCAGCAGCCAAACGGGTAGCTCCTACAATGAGCAGTTCTTC.

This clone showed up just once. This rearrangement joins TRBV5-4 to TRBJ2-3; the match to TRBD2 covers 11 bases. The germline gives CDR1 SGHNT, CDR2 YYREEE (reference sequence). The CDR3 totals 19 residues. The junction had 13 bases not matched to a gene; V was cut back by 4 bases and J by 0 bases. The CDR3 protein is CASSAGTVAGGASTDTQYF. CDR3 DNA sequence: TGTGCCAGCAGCGCCGGCACGGTAGCGGGAGGGGCTAGCACAGATACGCAGTATTTT.

The chain is built from TRBV12-5 and TRBJ1-5; 8 bases align to TRBD1. The CDR3 is 15 residues long. V gave up 5 bases and J gave up 5 bases; unmatched junction bases: 8. Germline values: CDR1 LGHNT, CDR2 FRNRAP. DNA of the CDR3: TGTGCTAGTGGTCCGGTCGGACAGGGCGATCAGCCCCAGCATTTT. Its translation is CASGPVGQGDQPQHF. The whole variable domain, filled in from reference TRBV12-5 and TRBJ1-5, reads DARVTQTPRHKVTEMGQEVTMRCQPILGHNTVFWYRQTMMQGLELLAYFRNRAPLDDSGMPKDRFSAEMPDATLATLKIQPSEPRDSAVYFCASGPVGQGDQPQHFGDGTRLSIL.

The chain recombines TRBV2 with TRBJ1-5; 9 bases align to TRBD1. This CDR3 region has 16 residues. The V gene's germline CDR1 is SNHLY and CDR2 FYNNEI. With V trimmed by 10 bases and J by 0 bases, 10 bases remained unmatched. The CDR3 spells CATGGQGGISNQPQHF. The CDR3 DNA is TGTGCCACCGGGGGACAGGGCGGGATTAGCAATCAGCCCCAGCATTTT.

The V call is TRBV12-3 or TRBV12-4, the J call TRBJ2-5; weak D call: TRBD1 (6 bases). V lost 3 bases to trimming and J lost 6 bases, with 11 bases between them. This CDR3 contains 13 residues. CDR3 DNA: TGTGCCAGCAGTTTCCAGGGGCTGAAGACCCAGTACTTC. This sequence encodes CASSFQGLKTQYF.

The rearrangement joins TRBV12-3 or TRBV12-4 to TRBJ2-1; possible D gene TRBD1, 6 bases. The CDR3 extends over 10 amino acids. The V end was cut by 5 bases, the J end by 15 bases, with 11 bases between. Here the CDR3 reads CASSNGTWFF. The CDR3 DNA reads as TGTGCCAGCAGTAACGGGACATGGTTCTTC.

This clone was counted between two and nine times. This chain uses TRBV6-1 with TRBJ1-1; D ambiguous. Trimming cost V 1 base and J 5 bases, with 11 bases left between them. Germline V gene sequence: CDR1 MNHNS, CDR2 SASEGT. This CDR3 spans 14 amino acids. The CDR3 loop is CASSEVPGGTEAFF. The DNA for the CDR3 is TGTGCCAGCAGTGAAGTCCCAGGTGGTACTGAAGCTTTCTTT.

J is TRBJ2-2 and V is TRBV7-9; D might be TRBD2 (6 bases). The V and J ends lost 4 bases and 4 bases respectively, with 16 bases between them. The CDR3 length is 16 residues. Germline loops: CDR1 SEHNR, CDR2 FQNEAQ (reference sequence). In nucleotides, the CDR3 is TGTGCCAGCAGCTCGTCTAGGGAGGTCGCCACCGGGGAGCTGTTTTTT. This encodes CASSSSREVATGELFF.

This chain joins TRBV9 and TRBJ2-1, with D maybe TRBD2 (7 bases). Between the trimmed V and J ends, which lost 4 bases and 10 bases, there was a span of 21 bases. Germline V gene sequence: CDR1 SGDLS, CDR2 YYNGEE. This CDR3 is built from 15 residues. The CDR3, as DNA: TGTGCCAGCAGCCCCAGCGGGACAACGTCTAAGGAGCAGTTCTTC. Translated, it gives CASSPSGTTSKEQFF.

The rearrangement joins TRBV3-1 (or the pseudogene TRBV3-2) to TRBJ2-4, with 7 nucleotides matching TRBD2. This CDR3 has 16 amino acids. The germline CDR1 and CDR2 sequences are LGHDT and YNNKEL (reference sequence). With 3 bases clipped from V and 6 bases from J, the junction kept 11 bases outside the gene matches. The CDR3 here is CASSHRKGGHGNIQYF. The DNA of the CDR3 is TGTGCCAGCAGCCATAGGAAGGGAGGGCACGGAAACATTCAGTACTTC.

The V and J genes are TRBV6-1 and TRBJ1-5; no clear D gene. The V end lost 1 base, the J end lost 7 bases, and 17 bases lay between the germline ends. CDR3 length: 16 amino acids. Germline V gene data show CDR1 as MNHNS and CDR2 as SASEGT. The CDR3 loop is CASSEEVWAGAQPQHF. For the CDR3, the DNA is TGTGCCAGCAGTGAAGAGGTTTGGGCAGGCGCCCAGCCCCAGCATTTT.

The rearrangement links TRBV19 to TRBJ1-6; perhaps TRBD1 as D (6 bases). Germline V gene lookup returns CDR1 LNHDA and CDR2 SQIVND (reference sequence). The CDR3 loop spans 13 amino acids. Trimming cost V 3 bases and J 10 bases, with 10 bases left between them. The CDR3 region is CASSIRGGSPLHF. As DNA, the CDR3 is TGTGCCAGTAGTATTCGGGGGGGCTCACCCCTCCACTTT.

V is TRBV10-3 and J is TRBJ1-2; D gene unclear. The V gene's germline CDR1 is ENHRY and CDR2 SYGVKD. V gave up 0 bases and J gave up 6 bases, with 17 bases separating them. The CDR3 totals 16 residues. CDR3 bases: TGTGCCATCAGTGAGTCGGGCGGCACGTACGGGAATGGCTACACCTTC. This codes for CAISESGGTYGNGYTF.

Written as DNA, the CDR3 is TGTGCCAGCAGCCAAGGTTCGGGACAGGGGAATTCACCCCTCCACTTT. This encodes CASSQGSGQGNSPLHF. This chain connects TRBV3-1 (or the pseudogene TRBV3-2) to TRBJ1-6, with TRBD1 identical over 10 bases. CDR3 length: 16 residues. Germline assignment: CDR1 LGHDT and CDR2 YNNKEL (reference sequence). The V segment lost 1 base and the J segment 7 bases; nucleotides outside the gene matches: 4.

In the case of this clone: The same CDR3 also results from other DNA sequences found in this sample. The V gene is TRBV7-3, the J gene TRBJ2-3, with a possible D match to TRBD2 (6 bases). V shed 1 base and J shed 2 bases, with 7 bases lying between them. The CDR3 is made up of 14 amino acids. CDR1 and CDR2 from the germline V gene are SGHTA and FQGTGA. The CDR3 coding sequence is TGTGCCAGCAGCTTAATGGGACTCACAGATACGCAGTATTTT. Translated, it gives CASSLMGLTDTQYF.

The chain carries TRBV27 and TRBJ1-2, with TRBD1 matching over 9 bases. Losses at the gene ends were 1 base for V and 4 bases for J; bases not matched to a gene: 16. CDR3 length: 19 residues. Germline CDR1 is MNHEY and CDR2 is SMNVEV (reference sequence). CDR3 protein: CASSLWGTGQGFLGYGYTF. As DNA, the CDR3 is TGTGCCAGCAGTTTATGGGGGACGGGACAGGGATTCTTGGGCTATGGCTACACCTTC.

This chain connects TRBV6-6 to TRBJ2-7; the match to TRBD1 covers 7 bases. This CDR3 comprises 14 residues. V was clipped by 2 bases and J by 5 bases; unmatched bases: 6. Germline V lookup: CDR1 MNHNY, CDR2 SVGAGI (reference sequence). CDR3 coding DNA: TGTGCCAGCAGTTACGGGACAGATCGGAACGAGCAGTACTTC. Its protein product is CASSYGTDRNEQYF.

This chain connects TRBV2 to TRBJ1-5; 8 nucleotides line up with TRBD1. V dropped 9 bases and J dropped 6; count of bases not matched to a gene: 10. This CDR3 spans 14 amino acids. Germline assignment: CDR1 SNHLY and CDR2 FYNNEI. The CDR3 reads CASRMGDRGQPQHF. CDR3 sequence (DNA): TGTGCCAGTAGGATGGGTGACAGGGGTCAGCCCCAGCATTTT. Looking up the rest from reference TRBV2 and TRBJ1-5 gives the full variable domain: EPEVTQTPSHQVTQMGQEVILRCVPISNHLYFYWYRQILGQKVEFLVSFYNNEISEKSEIFDDQFSVERPDGSNFTLKIRSTKLEDSAMYFCASRMGDRGQPQHFGDGTRLSIL.

The table lists this clone with a few counts. Relative to the germline gene, one junction end is altered; a read error may explain this. V gene TRBV7-7 combines with J gene TRBJ2-1, with D perhaps TRBD1 (6 bases). The CDR3 runs to 15 residues. Germline values: CDR1 SSHAT, CDR2 FNYEAQ (reference sequence). CDR3 sequence reads: CASSLLGNRANEQFF. CDR3 nucleotide sequence: TGTGCTAGCAGCTTACTCGGAAACAGGGCTAATGAGCAGTTCTTC.